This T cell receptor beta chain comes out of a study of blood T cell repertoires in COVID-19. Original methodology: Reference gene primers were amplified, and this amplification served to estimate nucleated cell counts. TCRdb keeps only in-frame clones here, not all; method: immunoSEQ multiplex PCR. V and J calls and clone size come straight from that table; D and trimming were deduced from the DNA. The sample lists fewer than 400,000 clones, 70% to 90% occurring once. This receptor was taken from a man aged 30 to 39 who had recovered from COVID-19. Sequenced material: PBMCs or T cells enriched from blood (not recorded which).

The CDR3 here is CSVEGAWWGYTF. The CDR3 coding sequence is TGCAGCGTTGAGGGGGCGTGGTGGGGCTACACCTTC. V and J are TRBV29-1 and TRBJ1-2; a weak D match, TRBD1 (6 bases). CDR1 and CDR2 from the germline V gene are SQVTM and ANQGSEA. CDR3 length: 12 amino acids. With 3 bases removed from V and 8 bases from J, the gap between germline ends came to 13 bases.